One and the same sample provided the 21 T cell receptor beta chains below, sequenced in a study of blood T cell repertoires in COVID-19. The protocol was immunoSEQ multiplex PCR, while the TCRdb copy is restricted to in-frame clones and leaves out a portion. Of about 350,000 clones listed, roughly 90% are singletons. Source material: PBMCs or T cells enriched from blood (not recorded which). These receptors originate from a woman aged 25 to 39 who had been exposed to COVID-19.

The chain uses TRBV28 and TRBJ1-6, with D possibly being TRBD1 (6 bases). The CDR3 sequence is 14 residues long. Germline V CDR1 and CDR2: MDHEN, SYDVKM. Trimming pared 1 base from V and 7 bases from J, leaving 8 bases between. CDR3 nucleotide sequence: TGTGCCAGCAGTTTATACAGGGTGAATTCACCCCTCCACTTT. Translated: CASSLYRVNSPLHF.

The chain recombines TRBV7-9 with TRBJ1-2; no reliable D call. Looked up from germline, CDR1 is SEHNR and CDR2 is FQNEAQ (reference sequence). Trimming pared 5 bases from V and 5 bases from J, leaving 6 bases between. This CDR3 spans 11 amino acids. In DNA, the CDR3 is TGTGCCAGCAGCGCGGAATATGGCTACACCTTC. Residues: CASSAEYGYTF. Combining the CDR3 with reference TRBV7-9 and TRBJ1-2 gives the whole variable domain DTGVSQNPRHKITKRGQNVTFRCDPISEHNRLYWYRQTLGQGPEFLTYFQNEAQLEKSRLLSDRFSAERPKGSFSTLEIQRTEQGDSAMYLCASSAEYGYTFGSGTRLTVV.

V gene TRBV19 combines with J gene TRBJ2-1, with 13 bases aligning to TRBD2. CDR3 length: 17 amino acids. V shed 3 bases, J shed 6 bases, and the junction held 8 bases outside the gene matches. Looked up from germline, CDR1 is LNHDA and CDR2 is SQIVND (reference sequence). CDR3 amino acids: CASSIVLLAGGGNEQFF. As DNA, the CDR3 is TGTGCCAGTAGTATCGTGCTACTAGCGGGAGGGGGCAATGAGCAGTTCTTC. The whole variable domain, remainder taken from reference TRBV19 and TRBJ2-1, is DGGITQSPKYLFRKEGQNVTLSCEQNLNHDAMYWYRQDPGQGLRLIYYSQIVNDFQKGDIAEGYSVSREKKESFPLTVTSAQKNPTAFYLCASSIVLLAGGGNEQFFGPGTRLTVL.

V is TRBV5-1 and J is TRBJ2-2; TRBD2 matches 9 bases. V trimming: 4 bases; J trimming: 1 base; junction bases outside the gene matches: 2. The germline CDR1 and CDR2 sequences are SGHRS and YFSETQ. There are 15 residues in the CDR3. Here the CDR3 reads CASSPTSGNTGELFF. DNA for the CDR3: TGCGCCAGCAGCCCGACTAGCGGGAACACCGGGGAGCTGTTTTTT.

The rearrangement joins TRBV7-6 to TRBJ1-2; TRBD1 is a possible D gene (6 bases). The V end was cut by 5 bases, the J end by 12 bases, with 16 bases between. The CDR3 loop spans 12 amino acids. The germline V gene encodes CDR1 SGHVS and CDR2 FNYEAQ. The CDR3 reads CASSPEGGAHTF. The CDR3 DNA is TGTGCCAGCAGCCCAGAGGGGGGGGCCCACACCTTC.

This clone was observed a few times. The rearrangement links TRBV5-4 to TRBJ2-7; 7 bases agree with TRBD2. Germline CDR1 and CDR2: SGHNT and YYREEE (reference sequence). This CDR3 is 15 amino acids long. V trimming: 0 bases; J trimming: 0 bases; junction bases outside the gene matches: 3. The CDR3 bases are TGTGCCAGCAGCTTGGGGACTAGATACTCCTACGAGCAGTACTTC. Protein: CASSLGTRYSYEQYF.

This chain links TRBV6-5 with TRBJ1-1; D is uncertain. Germline-derived CDR1 and CDR2 are MNHEY and SVGAGI. The CDR3 runs to 14 residues. Deletions cut 0 bases from V and 4 bases from J, with 9 bases between. The CDR3 sequence is CASSYSRRGTEAFF. The CDR3 DNA is TGTGCCAGCAGTTACTCCCGGCGAGGCACTGAAGCTTTCTTT.

The V gene is TRBV9, the J gene TRBJ1-4; 7 bases are shared with TRBD1. Unmatched junction bases numbered 3, after V lost 3 bases and J lost 4 bases. The CDR3 runs 14 residues. CDR1 is SGDLS, CDR2 YYNGEE, per germline. CDR3 protein: CASSEQGRNEKLFF. CDR3 DNA sequence: TGTGCCAGCAGCGAACAGGGGCGTAATGAAAAACTGTTTTTT. Based on the CDR3 plus reference TRBV9 and TRBJ1-4, the full variable domain is DSGVTQTPKHLITATGQRVTLRCSPRSGDLSVYWYQQSLDQGLQFLIQYYNGEERAKGNILERFSAQQFPDLHSELNLSSLELGDSALYFCASSEQGRNEKLFFGSGTQLSVL.

The chain employs TRBV11-3 and TRBJ2-7, with a possible D match to TRBD2 (5 bases). V dropped 4 bases and J dropped 3 bases, with 10 bases sitting between them. The germline V gene encodes CDR1 SGHNT and CDR2 YENEEA. The CDR3 is 13 residues long. The CDR3 loop reads CASSSGIHYEQYF. Written as DNA, the CDR3 is TGTGCCAGCAGCTCCGGGATTCACTACGAGCAGTACTTC.

The CDR3 DNA is TGTGCCATCAGTCTGACGACAGGGGGTTCCTCTGGGGCCAACGTCCTGACTTTC. Translated, it gives CAISLTTGGSSGANVLTF. V gene TRBV10-3 combines with J gene TRBJ2-6; TRBD1 agrees at 9 bases. V gave up 5 bases and J gave up 0 bases; unmatched junction bases: 8. Germline-derived CDR1 and CDR2 are ENHRY and SYGVKD. This CDR3 contains 18 residues.

The chain has TRBV28 and TRBJ1-2; TRBD1 might be the D (6 bases). The germline gives CDR1 MDHEN, CDR2 SYDVKM. This CDR3 has 13 residues. Trimming removed 7 bases at V and 7 bases at J, with 16 bases between. CDR3 sequence (DNA): TGTGCCAGCACCATCGGGGGGGCGCTTGGCTACACCTTC. Translation gives CASTIGGALGYTF.

This clone was counted between two and nine times. The chain employs TRBV7-8 and TRBJ1-1; D might be TRBD1 (6 bases). Germline-derived CDR1 and CDR2 are SGHVS and FQNEAQ. Deletions cut 5 bases from V and 1 base from J, with 8 bases between. The CDR3 spans 13 residues. In DNA form, the CDR3 reads TGTGCCAGCAGCCTGACAGGGAACACTGAAGCTTTCTTT. It yields the protein CASSLTGNTEAFF.

This clone was observed a handful of times. V usage is TRBV19 and J usage is TRBJ1-5, with 7 positions matching TRBD1. In germline, CDR1 is LNHDA, CDR2 SQIVND (reference sequence). Losses at the gene ends were 4 bases for V and 2 bases for J; bases not matched to a gene: 8. The CDR3 contains 16 residues. CDR3 protein: CASSTLGQVGNQPQHF. The CDR3, as DNA: TGTGCCAGTAGTACCCTAGGACAGGTGGGCAATCAGCCCCAGCATTTT.

This clone has only a few counts. This chain joins TRBV7-2 and TRBJ2-2; D call uncertain. Trimming removed 5 bases at V and 6 bases at J, with 10 bases between. CDR3 length: 13 residues. Germline CDR1 SGHTA, CDR2 FQGNSA. In DNA form, the CDR3 reads TGTGCCAGCAGCACCACTCCCCCCGGGGAGCTGTTTTTT. Translated: CASSTTPPGELFF.

This clone has a handful of counts. The genes are TRBV5-1 and TRBJ2-7, with 8 bases matching TRBD1. V shed 4 bases and J 3 bases; nucleotides not matched to a gene: 9. The germline V gene has CDR1 SGHRS and CDR2 YFSETQ. The CDR3 extends over 15 amino acids. This chain's CDR3 is CASSLTGTGLYEQYF. The CDR3 nucleotides read TGCGCCAGCAGCCTAACCGGGACAGGTCTCTACGAGCAGTACTTC. Full variable domain (missing parts from reference TRBV5-1 and TRBJ2-7): KAGVTQTPRYLIKTRGQQVTLSCSPISGHRSVSWYQQTPGQGLQFLFEYFSETQRNKGNFPGRFSGRQFSNSRSEMNVSTLELGDSALYLCASSLTGTGLYEQYFGPGTRLTVT.

This clone was counted a single time. The V and J genes are TRBV19 and TRBJ2-1, with 11 bases identical to TRBD1. Germline V CDR1 and CDR2: LNHDA, SQIVND (reference sequence). V shed 8 bases, J shed 4 bases, and the junction held 4 bases outside the gene matches. This CDR3 is 14 amino acids long. CDR3 coding DNA: TGTGCCAGTGGGGGGACAGGGGGATACAATGAGCAGTTCTTC. Protein product: CASGGTGGYNEQFF.

This chain connects TRBV29-1 to TRBJ2-1; 9 bases fit TRBD1. V lost 0 bases and J lost 9; bases outside the gene matches: 9. In germline, CDR1 is SQVTM, CDR2 ANQGSEA. CDR3 size: 15 residues. CDR3 bases: TGCAGCGTTGAAGAGACCGGGACAGGGCGATTTGAGCAGTTCTTC. It specifies CSVEETGTGRFEQFF.

The rearrangement links TRBV2 to TRBJ2-7; TRBD2 agrees at 11 bases. Germline values: CDR1 SNHLY, CDR2 FYNNEI. The CDR3 loop spans 14 amino acids. V was pared by 6 bases and J by 5 bases, with 6 bases of the junction left unmatched. The CDR3 reads CASRVAGGPDEQYF. The CDR3 DNA reads TGTGCCAGCAGGGTAGCGGGAGGGCCAGACGAGCAGTACTTC.

This chain links TRBV7-8 with TRBJ2-1; 8 positions agree with TRBD2. The germline V gene encodes CDR1 SGHVS and CDR2 FQNEAQ. The J segment lost 4 bases and the V segment lost 4 bases, leaving 12 bases of the junction unmatched. The length of the CDR3 is 17 residues. The CDR3 coding sequence is TGTGCCAGCAGCTCAACCAGGGGACTAGAGGTTTACAATGAGCAGTTCTTC. This encodes CASSSTRGLEVYNEQFF.

This chain connects TRBV9 to TRBJ1-6, with a possible D match to TRBD1 (5 bases). The V gene lost 0 bases and the J gene lost 0 bases, with 10 bases spanning the gap. Germline V gives CDR1 SGDLS, CDR2 YYNGEE. The CDR3 sequence is 17 residues long. The CDR3 loop is CASSVGPDTSYNSPLHF. The CDR3 bases are TGTGCCAGCAGCGTAGGACCGGACACCTCCTATAATTCACCCCTCCACTTT.

The V gene is TRBV29-1, the J gene TRBJ2-7; TRBD1 might be the D (5 bases). Germline-derived CDR1 and CDR2 are SQVTM and ANQGSEA. The CDR3 totals 11 residues. With 7 bases removed from V and 5 bases from J, the gap between germline ends came to 12 bases. The CDR3 bases are TGCAGCGCCACAGGTAGGGACGAGCAGTACTTC. Amino acid sequence: CSATGRDEQYF.